This T cell receptor beta chain was profiled in a study of tumor-infiltrating lymphocytes in primary liver carcinoma. Study background: Samples yielded about 3.65 to 7.13 million productive TCRbeta reads, similar across tissue types. General observations from the study: Whereas tumor region pairs overlapped more, tumor-adjacent and tumor-blood pairs overlapped less. The 250 largest clones made up significantly more of tumor than blood repertoires (p = 0.039).

V lost 2 bases and J lost 5, with 18 bases in between. The germline V gene has CDR1 SGHVS and CDR2 FQNEAQ. The CDR3 runs 16 residues. The roughly 17-31 mg bulk tissue piece was not sorted before simultaneous RNA and DNA extraction. Five discrete regions of every tumor underwent sampling. TCR beta cDNA was reverse-transcribed from 450 to 500 ng of total RNA. The reaction used a constant-region primer and ProtoScript II reverse transcriptase. Construction of TCR beta libraries relied on three successive nested multiplex PCR rounds employing slightly modified ARM-PCR. Investigators reported that the first two PCR rounds, at around 11 cycles each, used TRBV1-TRBV30 forward primers with a C-beta reverse primer. TCRdb analysed the multiplex PCR reads with MiXCR anew, one entry per CDR3 protein. Seen here are about 97,000 distinct CDR3 sequences, about 70% observed once, and the top ten hold approximately 12%.

This clonotype was observed at least ten times. The antigen is unknown. Sequences were obtained from liver tumor tissue from sampling region 2. Subset meaning: tumor region T2, inferior pole. The sequence was obtained from a woman in her fifties or sixties with primary liver carcinoma and hepatitis B virus infection. The genes are TRBV7-8 and TRBJ2-5; D perhaps matches TRBD2 (6 bases). CDR3 sequence (DNA): TGTGCCAGCAGCTTATCTGGCGGGGCCCCTCGGGAGACCCAGTACTTC. Protein sequence: CASSLSGGAPRETQYF.